This TCR beta chain originates from a study of regulatory T cells in long-lasting Graves disease. Germline V gene lookup returns CDR1 SGDLS and CDR2 YYNGEE. This CDR3 comprises 15 residues. The ends lost 4 bases at V and 3 bases at J; junction bases unmatched: 6. According to the study, TCR beta libraries were built with iRepertoire HTBI primers and CDR3-region Arm-PCR. TCRdb analysed the multiplex PCR reads with MiXCR anew, one entry per CDR3 protein. The data hold 500,000 or so distinct CDR3 sequences, with roughly 15% observed a single time. Time point meaning: newly diagnosed GD, antithyroid drugs for less than 3 months. PBMC-extracted RNA yielded the TCR library. This clonotype turned up a few times. These sequences were also reported in another study, on T cells in Graves' hyperthyroidism and ophthalmopathy. That report adds: Newly diagnosed hyperthyroidism patients aged 18 to 65 years had disease lasting under 2 months.

This material consisted of peripheral blood mononuclear cells (PBMCs), taken at new diagnosis, from a patient treated with antithyroid drugs. This sequence joins TRBV9 and TRBJ2-1; 8 nucleotides agree with TRBD1. The source is a woman aged 35-65 years with Graves disease. The CDR3 sequence is CASSPQGGLYNEQFF. In nucleotides, the CDR3 is TGTGCCAGCAGCCCACAGGGGGGCCTCTACAATGAGCAGTTCTTC.